This T cell receptor (beta chain) originates from a study of blood T cell repertoires in COVID-19. The wider study: Some COVID-19 samples were acute and others convalescent; all came from the United States, Italy and Spain. Sources were T cells, B-cell-depleted T cells, or PBMCs; the material itself was cDNA or gDNA.

As handled by the study authors: Researchers report that nucleated cell counts were estimated from reference gene primer amplification. Assay used: immunoSEQ multiplex PCR; TCRdb lists only in-frame clones, some missing. The V and J calls and clone size were taken over from that table, and D and trimming were inferred from the DNA. The table lists nearly 50,000 clones, approximately 85% of them singletons. V lost 0 bases and J lost 0, with 9 bases in between. Looked up from germline, CDR1 is SGDLS and CDR2 is YYNGEE. This CDR3 comprises 16 residues. Sequencing input: peripheral blood. The chain employs TRBV9 and TRBJ2-2; no definite D call. This TCR came from a human donor in a cohort sampled during active COVID-19. CDR3 sequence reads: CASSVASNANTGELFF. CDR3 nucleotide sequence: TGTGCCAGCAGCGTAGCCTCTAACGCGAACACCGGGGAGCTGTTTTTT.